This T cell receptor beta chain came from a study of blood T cell repertoires in COVID-19. Assay used: immunoSEQ multiplex PCR; TCRdb lists only in-frame clones, some missing. The sample has fewer than 150,000 clones; roughly 80% are singletons. This clone was seen a handful of times. Germline loops: CDR1 SGHRS, CDR2 YFSETQ. The CDR3 has 12 residues. Deletions cut 4 bases from V and 5 bases from J, with 10 bases between. V gene TRBV5-1 combines with J gene TRBJ2-7; D might be TRBD1 (5 bases). The receptor's source is a man in his thirties or forties who had recovered from COVID-19. The sequencing input was PBMCs or T cells enriched from blood (not recorded which). This CDR3 reads CASSITGDEQYF. CDR3 DNA sequence: TGCGCCAGCAGCATTACAGGAGACGAGCAGTACTTC.